Shown below are 13 T cell receptor beta chains from a single sample sequenced in a study of blood T cell repertoires in COVID-19. Some clones are missing from TCRdb's copy, which holds only in-frame ones; the method was immunoSEQ multiplex PCR. The sample lists about 55,000 clones, around 86% occurring once. Material: peripheral blood. Receptors were obtained from a human donor in a cohort sampled during active COVID-19.

This chain connects TRBV18 to TRBJ1-5, with D uncertain. Trimming took off 3 bases at V and 3 bases at J, with 15 bases between the two ends. This CDR3 comprises 16 residues. Germline V lookup: CDR1 KGHSH, CDR2 LQKENI. Written as DNA, the CDR3 is TGTGCCAGCTCACCCCTGGCTCCAGGTAACAATCAGCCCCAGCATTTT. Translating it yields CASSPLAPGNNQPQHF.

The V and J genes are TRBV6-6 and TRBJ2-6; TRBD2 matches at 8 bases. V lost 6 bases and J lost 4; bases outside the gene matches: 11. The CDR3 runs 17 residues. Germline CDR1 MNHNY, CDR2 SVGAGI (reference sequence). The CDR3 bases are TGTGCCAGCAGGCGAGCGGGAGTACCCTCCGGGGCCAACGTCCTGACTTTC. Translated, it gives CASRRAGVPSGANVLTF.

The chain couples TRBV7-2 to TRBJ2-2; 11 nucleotides match TRBD1. The CDR3 extends over 16 amino acids. Trimming at V came to 4 bases and at J to 7 bases, leaving 8 bases not matched to a gene. Per germline, CDR1 SGHTA and CDR2 FQGNSA. The CDR3 sequence is CASSSLTGTGGGELFF. CDR3 bases: TGTGCCAGCAGCTCATTAACCGGGACAGGGGGCGGGGAGCTGTTTTTT.

The genes are TRBV30 and TRBJ1-2; weak D call: TRBD1 (6 bases). Germline V gene lookup returns CDR1 GTSNPN and CDR2 SVGIG (reference sequence). This CDR3 is built from 13 residues. With 1 base removed from V and 3 bases from J, the gap between germline ends came to 9 bases. The CDR3, as DNA: TGTGCCTGGAGTGACAGACAGGACTATGGCTACACCTTC. Its translation: CAWSDRQDYGYTF.

The rearrangement uses TRBV5-1 and TRBJ2-5; 9 nucleotides align to TRBD2. The CDR3 length is 16 residues. CDR1 is SGHRS, CDR2 YFSETQ, per germline. After removal of 4 bases from V and 0 bases from J, the junction contained 7 bases not matched to a gene. This CDR3 reads CASSVGLAGYQETQYF. CDR3 DNA sequence: TGCGCCAGCAGCGTTGGCCTAGCGGGGTACCAAGAGACCCAGTACTTC.

The chain has TRBV3-1 (or the pseudogene TRBV3-2) and TRBJ1-2; no definite D call. Deletions cut 0 bases from V and 6 bases from J, with 17 bases between. Germline V gives CDR1 LGHDT, CDR2 YNNKEL (reference sequence). The CDR3 loop spans 16 amino acids. Here the CDR3 DNA reads TGTGCCAGCAGCCAAGATCTGGGCGGAGGCTGGGATGGCTACACCTTC. It translates to CASSQDLGGGWDGYTF.

This clone has just a few counts. The rearrangement joins TRBV5-1 to TRBJ2-5; 14 bases map to TRBD2. The CDR3 is made up of 20 amino acids. J gave up 2 bases and V 4 bases, and 16 bases lay outside the gene matches. CDR1 and CDR2 (germline): SGHRS, YFSETQ. The CDR3 DNA reads as TGCGCCAGCAGCGCGGGACTAGCGGGAGAGGCTTGGAAAGGACAAGAGACCCAGTACTTC. This translates into CASSAGLAGEAWKGQETQYF. Complete variable domain (other parts from reference TRBV5-1 and TRBJ2-5): KAGVTQTPRYLIKTRGQQVTLSCSPISGHRSVSWYQQTPGQGLQFLFEYFSETQRNKGNFPGRFSGRQFSNSRSEMNVSTLELGDSALYLCASSAGLAGEAWKGQETQYFGPGTRLLVL.

This chain connects TRBV18 to TRBJ2-1; the match to TRBD2 covers 7 bases. The ends lost 3 bases at V and 0 bases at J; junction bases unmatched: 23. Per the germline V gene, CDR1 is KGHSH and CDR2 is LQKENI. This CDR3 contains 22 residues. The CDR3 reads CASSPRADKRASGRSSYNEQFF. DNA for the CDR3: TGTGCCAGCTCACCGAGAGCCGATAAACGGGCTAGCGGTAGAAGCTCCTACAATGAGCAGTTCTTC.

The gene calls are TRBV7-2 and TRBJ1-2; TRBD1 matches 10 bases. The V gene's germline CDR1 is SGHTA and CDR2 FQGNSA. This CDR3 spans 13 amino acids. V trimming: 5 bases; J trimming: 7 bases; junction bases outside the gene matches: 4. This chain's CDR3 is CASSRQGASGYTF. CDR3 bases: TGTGCCAGCAGCCGACAGGGGGCTTCTGGCTACACCTTC. Variable domain in full (rest from reference TRBV7-2 and TRBJ1-2): GAGVSQSPSNKVTEKGKDVELRCDPISGHTALYWYRQSLGQGLEFLIYFQGNSAPDKSGLPSDRFSAERTGGSVSTLTIQRTQQEDSAVYLCASSRQGASGYTFGSGTRLTVV.

The gene calls are TRBV6-5 and TRBJ1-4, with D possibly matching TRBD1 (6 bases). This CDR3 contains 14 residues. V shed 6 bases and J shed 7 bases, with 15 bases lying between them. Germline loops: CDR1 MNHEY, CDR2 SVGAGI. The CDR3 is CASSPWEGGEKLFF. CDR3 in DNA: TGTGCCAGCAGCCCGTGGGAAGGGGGTGAAAAACTGTTTTTT.

This clone occurred once. The V call is TRBV18, the J call TRBJ1-2; D is possibly TRBD1 (6 bases). Per germline, CDR1 KGHSH and CDR2 LQKENI. V lost 3 bases and J lost 4, with 12 bases in between. This CDR3 has 14 amino acids. The CDR3 is CASSPQGGLYGYTF. CDR3 coding DNA: TGTGCCAGCTCACCCCAAGGGGGTCTCTATGGCTACACCTTC.

V usage is TRBV7-6 and J usage is TRBJ2-5; D unclear. Deletions cut 6 bases from V and 1 base from J, with 9 bases between. Germline V gene sequence: CDR1 SGHVS, CDR2 FNYEAQ. The CDR3 is made up of 13 amino acids. In nucleotides, the CDR3 is TGTGCCAGCAGGTCACCGGGCCAAGAGACCCAGTACTTC. Translated, it gives CASRSPGQETQYF.

CDR3 sequence: CASSLTLGPGETQYF. CDR3 bases: TGTGCCAGCAGCTTAACTTTGGGCCCAGGGGAGACCCAGTACTTC. The chain recombines TRBV7-9 with TRBJ2-5, with D tentatively TRBD1 (5 bases). V lost 2 bases and J 5 bases, leaving 15 bases between the germline ends. This CDR3 is built from 15 residues. Looked up from germline, CDR1 is SEHNR and CDR2 is FQNEAQ (reference sequence). Based on the CDR3 plus reference TRBV7-9 and TRBJ2-5, the full variable domain is DTGVSQNPRHKITKRGQNVTFRCDPISEHNRLYWYRQTLGQGPEFLTYFQNEAQLEKSRLLSDRFSAERPKGSFSTLEIQRTEQGDSAMYLCASSLTLGPGETQYFGPGTRLLVL.